Shown below are 10 T cell receptor beta chains from a single sample sequenced in a study of blood T cell repertoires in COVID-19. Assay: immunoSEQ multiplex PCR; the TCRdb copy retains only in-frame clones and omits some. In the table there are hundreds of thousands of clones, around 86% of which are singletons. The sequenced sample consisted of PBMCs or T cells enriched from blood (not recorded which). These receptors all come from a man between 25 and 39 years old who had recovered from COVID-19.

The J gene is TRBJ2-1, the V gene TRBV18, with 11 positions matching TRBD2. J gave up 10 bases and V 5 bases, and 10 bases lay outside the gene matches. The germline CDR1 and CDR2 sequences are KGHSH and LQKENI. This CDR3 spans 15 amino acids. CDR3 in DNA: TGTGCCAGCTCAACGACTAGCGGGGCAGAAGGAGAGCAGTTCTTC. Its translation: CASSTTSGAEGEQFF.

This sequence joins TRBV30 and TRBJ1-5, with 7 nucleotides matching TRBD1. The CDR3 extends over 16 amino acids. Germline V gives CDR1 GTSNPN, CDR2 SVGIG (reference sequence). V gave up 6 bases and J gave up 7 bases; unmatched junction bases: 18. Here the CDR3 DNA reads TGTGCCTGTACTTCCTCGACAGGGAAATTTAACCAGCCCCAGCATTTT. Translating gives CACTSSTGKFNQPQHF.

The chain carries TRBV6-5 and TRBJ2-7, with 11 bases fitting TRBD2. Trimming removed 5 bases from V and 4 bases from J; junction bases left unmatched: 7. This CDR3 has 15 amino acids. The germline V gene has CDR1 MNHEY and CDR2 SVGAGI. This CDR3 is CASSKFLAGGYEQYF. CDR3 coding DNA: TGTGCCAGCAGTAAATTTCTAGCGGGGGGTTACGAGCAGTACTTC.

V gene TRBV3-1 (or the pseudogene TRBV3-2) combines with J gene TRBJ2-3; a possible D gene is TRBD1 (6 bases). V was clipped by 6 bases and J by 8 bases, with 15 bases between them. CDR3 length: 13 residues. Looked up from germline, CDR1 is LGHDT and CDR2 is YNNKEL (reference sequence). CDR3 coding DNA: TGTGCCAGCAGTATGGGACAAGGGGGTACGCAGTATTTT. The encoded protein is CASSMGQGGTQYF.

This clone was counted only a few times. CDR3 sequence (DNA): TGTGCCAGCACCCAGGGCCAGGCCGAGAGCGAGCAGTACTTC. Amino acids: CASTQGQAESEQYF. The V call is TRBV5-4, the J call TRBJ2-7; maybe TRBD1 (5 bases). From germline, CDR1 is SGHNT and CDR2 YYREEE (reference sequence). V was trimmed by 6 bases and J by 6 bases, leaving 19 bases between them. The CDR3 totals 14 residues.

The chain links TRBV6-5 to TRBJ2-7, with 12 bases that match TRBD1. With 5 bases clipped from V and 6 bases from J, the junction kept 8 bases outside the gene matches. The CDR3 runs to 15 residues. Looked up from germline, CDR1 is MNHEY and CDR2 is SVGAGI. CDR3 protein: CASSHRDRGRREQYF. CDR3 coding DNA: TGTGCCAGCAGTCATAGGGACAGGGGGCGCCGCGAGCAGTACTTC.

This sequence joins TRBV18 and TRBJ1-2, with D uncertain. The CDR3 consists of 16 residues. Germline CDR1 reads KGHSH; CDR2 reads LQKENI. Trimming cost V 0 bases and J 8 bases, with 19 bases left between them. The chain's CDR3 is CASSPPGLPGKEGYTF. The CDR3 DNA is TGTGCCAGCTCACCACCAGGTCTTCCGGGGAAGGAAGGCTACACCTTC.

The CDR3 loop is CASCSNPPQDTQYF. The CDR3 nucleotides read TGTGCCAGCTGTTCTAATCCCCCCCAAGATACGCAGTATTTT. The chain carries TRBV6-2 or TRBV6-3 and TRBJ2-3; D not resolved. The CDR3 contains 14 residues. Germline lookup yields CDR1 MNHEY and CDR2 SVGEGT. Trimming took 8 bases from V and 5 from J, leaving 17 bases between them.

The chain has TRBV19 and TRBJ1-5; D is undetermined. Per the germline V gene, CDR1 is LNHDA and CDR2 is SQIVND (reference sequence). CDR3 length equals 14 residues. The V end was cut by 3 bases, the J end by 0 bases, with 6 bases between. The chain's CDR3 is CASSIADSNQPQHF. CDR3 in DNA: TGTGCCAGTAGTATTGCAGATAGCAATCAGCCCCAGCATTTT.

The V call is TRBV19, the J call TRBJ1-1; the D gene is possibly TRBD1 (5 bases). The CDR3 length is 14 residues. Germline assignment: CDR1 LNHDA and CDR2 SQIVND (reference sequence). V was cut by 7 bases and J by 5 bases, with 17 bases left in between. The CDR3 region is CASTPGRGGTEAFF. The CDR3 nucleotides are TGTGCCAGTACCCCGGGACGAGGAGGGACTGAAGCTTTCTTT.